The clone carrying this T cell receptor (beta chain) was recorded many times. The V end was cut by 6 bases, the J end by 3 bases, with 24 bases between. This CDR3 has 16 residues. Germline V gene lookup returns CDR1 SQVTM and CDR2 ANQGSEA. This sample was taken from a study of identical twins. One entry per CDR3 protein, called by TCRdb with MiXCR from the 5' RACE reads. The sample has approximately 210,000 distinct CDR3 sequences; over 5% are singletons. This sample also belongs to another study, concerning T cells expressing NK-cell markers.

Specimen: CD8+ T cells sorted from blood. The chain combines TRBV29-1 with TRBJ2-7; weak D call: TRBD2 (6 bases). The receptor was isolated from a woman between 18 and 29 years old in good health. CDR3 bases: TGCAGCGTGGAATGGGAGGACACGACAAGGGGCTACGAGCAGTACTTC. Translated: CSVEWEDTTRGYEQYF.